The T cell receptor (beta chain) described here comes from a study of T cells in Graves' hyperthyroidism and ophthalmopathy. Study results and limitations: Most clonotypes expanded in the thyroid (above 0.001) were also present in blood. Using 13 V-J features, a model discriminated ophthalmopathy from stable hyperthyroidism.

Turning to this clonotype: Its antigen is unknown.

Patients were excluded for uncontrolled infection, other autoimmune disease, pregnancy or lactation. Clinical symptoms, serum thyroxine, TRAb, thyroid ultrasound and orbital computed tomography established diagnosis. Amplified regions were TCR beta CDR3 sequences from RNA transcripts. The TCR CDR3 first-round RT-PCR relied on the HTBI primer set. TCRdb itself ran the multiplex PCR reads through MiXCR, one entry per CDR3 protein. The table includes fewer than 750,000 distinct CDR3 sequences, 46% detected once. V dropped 5 bases and J dropped 2; count of bases not matched to a gene: 13. Germline CDR1 and CDR2: SGHAT and FQNNGV. The CDR3 consists of 17 residues.

The material sequenced was peripheral blood or thyroid tissue (not recorded which). The V and J genes are TRBV11-2 and TRBJ1-2, with 8 bases identical to TRBD1. The receptor was derived from a woman aged 18-29 years with Graves' hyperthyroidism. DNA for the CDR3: TGTGCCAGCAGCACGGGGAGGGTAGGACAGGGAAACTATGGCTACACCTTC. It encodes CASSTGRVGQGNYGYTF.